The 3 T cell receptor beta chains below come from one sample, sequenced in a study of shared clonotypes between healthy human individuals. Clones were sequenced by immunoSEQ multiplex PCR, and TCRdb holds only the in-frame ones, with some missing. This sample has around 1.4 million clones; approximately 98.5% occur once, and the top ten carry approximately 0.38%. Material for sequencing was naive CD4+ T cells sorted from blood. The sample's subset: CD45RA+ positively selected. The receptors come from a man aged 30 to 45 in good health.

The count of this clone is one. The V and J genes are TRBV30 and TRBJ2-7; TRBD2 matches at 10 bases. V lost 4 bases, J lost 6 bases, and 9 bases stayed unmatched. The CDR3 runs 14 residues. Per germline, CDR1 GTSNPN and CDR2 SVGIG (reference sequence). CDR3 bases: TGTGCCTGGATTGGTAGCGGGAGGATCTCCGAGCAGTACTTC. It is translated as CAWIGSGRISEQYF.

This clone was picked up one time. The chain recombines TRBV29-1 with TRBJ2-7, with TRBD1 matching over 9 bases. Germline trimming cut 6 bases from V and 4 bases from J; bases unmatched to any gene: 7. This CDR3 has 13 amino acids. The germline V gene has CDR1 SQVTM and CDR2 ANQGSEA. The CDR3 loop is CSVQYRGPYEQYF. CDR3 bases: TGCAGCGTCCAATACAGGGGGCCGTACGAGCAGTACTTC.

CDR3 sequence (DNA): TGTGCCAGCTCACCCGACGGGCGGTGGGGCTACACCTTC. Translation: CASSPDGRWGYTF. This chain connects TRBV18 to TRBJ1-2; D gene ambiguous. The germline gives CDR1 KGHSH, CDR2 LQKENI. Trimming pared 3 bases from V and 8 bases from J, leaving 13 bases between. This CDR3 has 13 amino acids.